Listed below are T cell receptor beta chains from one sample, sequenced in a study of Tregs in tolerant kidney transplant recipients. Repertoires were generated with immunoSEQ multiplex PCR, while TCRdb's copy carries only in-frame clones and drops some. This table holds over 50,000 clones, 70% to 90% found once. This specimen was Tregs from blood, taken before the transplant. These receptors originate from a human donor who received a combined kidney and bone marrow transplant. The CDR3 runs from the conserved cysteine through the conserved F or W. D genes are given only for firm matches. Clone sizes are given selectively: once, few, many, or a class where the clone is expanded.

abundance | d_gene | j_gene | v_gene | CDR3aa | CDR3nt
. | . | TRBJ1-1 | TRBV7-9 | CATSLGYAEAFF | TGTGCCACGTCATTGGGGTATGCTGAAGCTTTCTTT
. | . | TRBJ1-6 | TRBV4-3 | CASSQEVGDNSPLHF | TGCGCCAGCAGCCAAGAAGTCGGTGATAATTCACCCCTCCACTTT
. | . | TRBJ1-6 | TRBV9 | CASSVGDGRSSYNSPLHF | TGTGCCAGCAGCGTAGGGGACGGACGATCCTCCTATAATTCACCCCTCCACTTT
. | TRBD2 | TRBJ2-7 | TRBV5-1 | CASSIESGGEQYF | TGCGCCAGCAGTATTGAGAGCGGGGGCGAGCAGTACTTC
. | . | TRBJ1-1 | TRBV5-1 | CASSRVSGRDTEAFF | TGCGCCAGCAGCCGTGTCAGTGGTAGGGACACTGAAGCTTTCTTT
. | . | TRBJ2-3 | TRBV9 | CASSVVGRETDTQYF | TGTGCCAGCAGCGTAGTTGGACGTGAGACAGATACGCAGTATTTT
. | TRBD2 | TRBJ2-1 | TRBV9 | CASSVTSGFYNEQFF | TGTGCCAGCAGCGTGACTAGCGGGTTCTACAATGAGCAGTTCTTC
. | . | TRBJ2-3 | TRBV11-2 | CASSPGASVLGAYTQYF | TGTGCCAGCAGCCCAGGGGCGTCGGTGTTGGGAGCATATACGCAGTATTTT
. | TRBD1 | TRBJ1-1 | TRBV10-1 | CASSHRGLTEAFF | TGCGCCAGCAGTCACAGGGGGCTCACTGAAGCTTTCTTT
. | . | TRBJ2-5 | TRBV7-9 | CASSSPGRGQETQYF | TGTGCCAGCAGCTCTCCGGGACGCGGCCAAGAGACCCAGTACTTC
few | . | TRBJ1-2 | TRBV5-4 | CASSPTDRPSYGYTF | TGTGCCAGCAGCCCGACAGACAGGCCCTCCTATGGCTACACCTTC
once | . | TRBJ1-2 | TRBV9 | CASSSSANLGGYTF | TGTGCCAGCAGCTCCTCGGCCAACCTGGGGGGCTACACCTTC
. | TRBD2 | TRBJ2-3 | TRBV5-6 | CASIKTSGVPNTQYF | TGTGCCAGCATCAAGACTAGCGGGGTACCGAATACGCAGTATTTT
. | . | TRBJ2-5 | TRBV20-1 | CSASLGETQYF | TGCAGTGCTAGCCTAGGGGAGACCCAGTACTTC
. | . | TRBJ2-7 | TRBV27 | CASSLGQGPYEQYF | TGTGCCAGCAGTTTAGGGCAGGGGCCCTACGAGCAGTACTTC
. | . | TRBJ1-6 | TRBV7-2 | CASSLAGIWVYNSPLHF | TGTGCCAGCAGCTTAGCTGGGATTTGGGTCTATAATTCACCCCTCCACTTT
. | . | TRBJ1-1 | TRBV4-3 | CASSPGLGRGNEAFF | TGCGCCAGCAGCCCCGGGCTGGGGAGGGGGAATGAAGCTTTCTTT
. | TRBD2 | TRBJ2-1 | TRBV7-2 | CASSYISGGVDNEQFF | TGTGCCAGCAGCTACATTAGCGGGGGGGTGGACAATGAGCAGTTCTTC
. | . | TRBJ1-3 | TRBV9 | CASSPRDFRGNTIYF | TGTGCCAGCAGCCCCCGGGACTTTAGAGGAAACACCATATATTTT
. | TRBD1 | TRBJ2-2 | TRBV5-1 | CASSSQGAFTGELFF | TGCGCCAGCAGCTCCCAGGGGGCGTTCACCGGGGAGCTGTTTTTT
. | TRBD1 | TRBJ2-1 | TRBV28 | CASSPWDRGRWNEQFF | TGTGCCAGCAGTCCATGGGACAGGGGGCGCTGGAATGAGCAGTTCTTC
. | TRBD1 | TRBJ2-2 | TRBV19 | CASWDRVAGELFF | TGTGCCAGTTGGGACAGGGTAGCCGGGGAGCTGTTTTTT
. | TRBD1 | TRBJ2-7 | TRBV5-4 | CASSWDRGEQYF | TGTGCCAGCAGCTGGGACAGGGGCGAGCAGTACTTC
. | TRBD2 | TRBJ2-7 | TRBV6-5 | CASSYSGLAGEQYF | TGTGCCAGCAGTTACTCGGGACTAGCGGGCGAGCAGTACTTC
. | . | TRBJ2-3 | TRBV21-1 | CASTRSSGRVDTQYF | TGTGCCAGCACCAGGAGTAGCGGGAGAGTAGATACGCAGTATTTT
once | TRBD1 | TRBJ1-2 | TRBV9 | CASSVGRTGVTNYGYTF | TGTGCCAGCAGCGTAGGCCGGACAGGGGTTACTAACTATGGCTACACCTTC
once | . | TRBJ1-2 | TRBV5-1 | CASSSEPGWGYTF | TGCGCCAGCAGCTCGGAGCCGGGATGGGGCTACACCTTC
once | . | TRBJ2-7 | TRBV5-1 | CASRDLYEQYF | TGCGCCAGCCGGGACCTCTACGAGCAGTACTTC
. | . | TRBJ1-1 | TRBV18 | CASSLGGSNTEAFF | TGTGCCAGCTCGCTTGGGGGATCGAACACTGAAGCTTTCTTT
. | TRBD1 | TRBJ2-5 | TRBV2 | CASTPGQGWETQYF | TGTGCCAGCACGCCGGGACAGGGGTGGGAGACCCAGTACTTC
. | TRBD1 | TRBJ1-2 | TRBV5-4 | CASRQPGQFLYGYTF | TGTGCCAGCAGGCAACCGGGACAGTTTCTTTATGGCTACACCTTC
. | TRBD2 | TRBJ2-3 | TRBV11-2 | CASSFRPLSLAGDTDTQYF | TGTGCCAGCAGCTTCCGCCCCCTGTCCCTAGCGGGGGACACAGATACGCAGTATTTT
. | . | TRBJ1-6 | TRBV19 | CASGTSGRSSPLHF | TGTGCCAGTGGGACCAGCGGGAGAAGCTCACCCCTCCACTTT
. | TRBD1 | TRBJ1-5 | TRBV15 | CATGQGRADQPQHF | TGTGCCACCGGACAGGGACGGGCGGATCAGCCCCAGCATTTT
. | TRBD1 | TRBJ1-1 | TRBV19 | CASSRDRANTEAFF | TGTGCCAGTAGCCGTGACAGGGCTAACACTGAAGCTTTCTTT
. | . | TRBJ1-4 | TRBV27 | CASSLRSWAGRTATNEKLFF | TGTGCCAGCAGTTTAAGGAGTTGGGCGGGCAGAACCGCAACTAATGAAAAACTGTTTTTT
. | TRBD2 | TRBJ2-7 | TRBV5-4 | CASSLGLAGAYEQYF | TGTGCCAGCAGCTTGGGTCTAGCGGGGGCCTACGAGCAGTACTTC
. | . | TRBJ1-3 | TRBV2 | CASTRSGNTIYF | TGTGCCAGCACCCGATCTGGAAACACCATATATTTT
. | . | TRBJ1-2 | TRBV7-8 | CASRGALFYTF | TGTGCCAGCAGGGGGGCCCTTTTCTACACCTTC
. | . | TRBJ1-3 | TRBV10-3 | CAISESGGNTIYF | TGTGCCATCAGTGAGTCGGGTGGAAACACCATATATTTT
. | TRBD1 | TRBJ1-2 | TRBV19 | CASSIPGQVANGYTF | TGTGCCAGTAGTATACCAGGACAGGTTGCTAATGGCTACACCTTC
. | . | TRBJ2-3 | TRBV9 | CASGGTSTDTQYF | TGTGCCAGCGGGGGGACTAGCACAGATACGCAGTATTTT
once | . | TRBJ1-2 | TRBV5-4 | CASSLVGSKGYTF | TGTGCCAGCAGCTTGGTGGGATCGAAAGGCTACACCTTC
. | TRBD1 | TRBJ1-2 | TRBV5-1 | CASSTGEYYGYTF | TGCGCCAGCAGCACAGGGGAATACTATGGCTACACCTTC
. | . | TRBJ2-2 | TRBV12-5 | CASGLRQKRDTGELFF | TGTGCTAGTGGTTTAAGGCAGAAGAGAGACACCGGGGAGCTGTTTTTT
. | TRBD2 | TRBJ2-1 | TRBV18 | CASSPPGLAGRAEQFF | TGTGCCAGCTCACCACCGGGACTAGCGGGAAGGGCTGAGCAGTTCTTC
. | . | TRBJ2-3 | TRBV30 | CAWSAGVADTQYF | TGTGCCTGGAGTGCTGGGGTGGCAGATACGCAGTATTTT
. | . | TRBJ2-7 | TRBV7-2 | CASSRRRTEQYF | TGTGCCAGCAGCCGAAGACGTACCGAGCAGTACTTC
. | TRBD1 | TRBJ1-2 | TRBV28 | CASSLGTDYGYTF | TGTGCCAGCAGTTTAGGGACAGACTATGGCTACACCTTC
. | TRBD1 | TRBJ2-5 | TRBV18 | CASSPIAQGKTQYF | TGTGCCAGCTCACCAATTGCACAGGGGAAGACCCAGTACTTC
. | TRBD2 | TRBJ2-4 | TRBV15 | CATTPDVASGALAKNIQYF | TGTGCCACCACCCCCGATGTAGCTAGCGGGGCTCTAGCCAAAAACATTCAGTACTTC
. | . | TRBJ2-5 | TRBV7-7 | CASSLGGTKGQSQETQYF | TGTGCCAGCAGCTTAGGGGGGACCAAAGGTCAATCCCAAGAGACCCAGTACTTC
. | TRBD2 | TRBJ2-5 | TRBV5-4 | CASSWAAGVGEAQYF | TGTGCCAGCAGCTGGGCAGCGGGGGTGGGGGAGGCCCAGTACTTC
. | . | TRBJ2-7 | TRBV11-2 | CASSASRGFGYEQYF | TGTGCCAGCAGCGCCTCGCGGGGTTTCGGGTACGAGCAGTACTTC